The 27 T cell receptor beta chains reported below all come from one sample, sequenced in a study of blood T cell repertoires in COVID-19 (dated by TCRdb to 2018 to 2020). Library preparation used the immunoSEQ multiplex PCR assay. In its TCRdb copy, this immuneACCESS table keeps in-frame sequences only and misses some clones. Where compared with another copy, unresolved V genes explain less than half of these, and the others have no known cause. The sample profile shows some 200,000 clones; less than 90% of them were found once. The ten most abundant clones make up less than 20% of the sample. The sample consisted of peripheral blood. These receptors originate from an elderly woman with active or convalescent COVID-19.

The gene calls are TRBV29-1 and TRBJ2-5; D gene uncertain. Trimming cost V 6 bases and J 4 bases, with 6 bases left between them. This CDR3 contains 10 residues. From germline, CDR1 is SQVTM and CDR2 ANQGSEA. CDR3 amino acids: CSVAIETQYF. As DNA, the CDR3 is TGCAGCGTAGCCATAGAGACCCAGTACTTC.

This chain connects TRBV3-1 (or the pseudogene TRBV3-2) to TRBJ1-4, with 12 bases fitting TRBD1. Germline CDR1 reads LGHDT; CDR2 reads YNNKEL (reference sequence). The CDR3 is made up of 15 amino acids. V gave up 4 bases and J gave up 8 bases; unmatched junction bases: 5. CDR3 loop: CASSRGTGGEEKLFF. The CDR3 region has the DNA TGTGCCAGCAGCCGCGGGACAGGGGGCGAAGAAAAACTGTTTTTT.

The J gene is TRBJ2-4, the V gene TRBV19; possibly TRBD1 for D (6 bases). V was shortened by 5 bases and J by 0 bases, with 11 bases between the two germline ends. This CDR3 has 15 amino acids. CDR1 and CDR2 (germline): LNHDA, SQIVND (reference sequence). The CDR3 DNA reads TGTGCCAGTAGTCGGACAGATCTAGCCAAAAACATTCAGTACTTC. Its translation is CASSRTDLAKNIQYF.

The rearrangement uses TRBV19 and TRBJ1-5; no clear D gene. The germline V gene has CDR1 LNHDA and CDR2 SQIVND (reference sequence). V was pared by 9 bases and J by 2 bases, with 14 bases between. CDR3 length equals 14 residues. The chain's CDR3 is CASLEGIGNQPQHF. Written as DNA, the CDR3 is TGTGCCAGCCTAGAGGGAATTGGCAATCAGCCCCAGCATTTT.

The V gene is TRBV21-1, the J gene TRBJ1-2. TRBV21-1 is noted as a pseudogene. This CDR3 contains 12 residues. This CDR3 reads CASSKGGDCPTF. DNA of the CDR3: TGTGCCAGCAGCAAAGGGGGGGACTGTCCGACCTTC.

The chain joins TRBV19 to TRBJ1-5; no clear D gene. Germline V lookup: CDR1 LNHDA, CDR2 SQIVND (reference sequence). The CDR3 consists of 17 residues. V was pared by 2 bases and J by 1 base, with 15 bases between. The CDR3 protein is CASSINADIGSNQPQHF. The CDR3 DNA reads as TGTGCCAGTAGTATAAACGCAGACATTGGCAGCAATCAGCCCCAGCATTTT.

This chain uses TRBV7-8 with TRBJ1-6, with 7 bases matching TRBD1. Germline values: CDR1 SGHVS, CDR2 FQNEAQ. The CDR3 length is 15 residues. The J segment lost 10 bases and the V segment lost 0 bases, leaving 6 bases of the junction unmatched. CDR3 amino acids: CASSLATKQGSPLHF. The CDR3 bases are TGTGCCAGCAGCTTAGCGACCAAACAGGGGTCACCCCTCCACTTT.

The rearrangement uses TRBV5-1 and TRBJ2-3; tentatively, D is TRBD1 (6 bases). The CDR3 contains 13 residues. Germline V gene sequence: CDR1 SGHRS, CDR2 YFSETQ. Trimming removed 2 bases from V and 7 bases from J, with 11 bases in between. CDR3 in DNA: TGCGCCAGCAGCTTTACAAGGGGGAATACGCAGTATTTT. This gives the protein CASSFTRGNTQYF.

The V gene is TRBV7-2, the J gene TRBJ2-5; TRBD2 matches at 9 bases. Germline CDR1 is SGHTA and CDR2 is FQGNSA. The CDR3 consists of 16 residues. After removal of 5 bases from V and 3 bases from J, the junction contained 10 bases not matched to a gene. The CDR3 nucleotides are TGTGCCAGCAGCCCATCCCTAGCTAGCGGGGAAGAGACCCAGTACTTC. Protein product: CASSPSLASGEETQYF.

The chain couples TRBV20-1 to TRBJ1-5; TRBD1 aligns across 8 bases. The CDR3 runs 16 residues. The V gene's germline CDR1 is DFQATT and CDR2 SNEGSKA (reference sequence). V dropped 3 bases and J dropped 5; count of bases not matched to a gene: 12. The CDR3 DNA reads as TGCAGTGCTAGTTCCTCGACAGGGGAATTAGATCAGCCCCAGCATTTT. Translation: CSASSSTGELDQPQHF.

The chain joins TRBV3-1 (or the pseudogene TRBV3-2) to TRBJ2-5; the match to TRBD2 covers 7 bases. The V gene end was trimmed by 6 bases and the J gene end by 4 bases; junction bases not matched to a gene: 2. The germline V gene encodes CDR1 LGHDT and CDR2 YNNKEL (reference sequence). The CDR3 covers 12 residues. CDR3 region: CASSLAGETQYF. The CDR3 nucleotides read TGTGCCAGCAGTTTAGCGGGAGAGACCCAGTACTTC.

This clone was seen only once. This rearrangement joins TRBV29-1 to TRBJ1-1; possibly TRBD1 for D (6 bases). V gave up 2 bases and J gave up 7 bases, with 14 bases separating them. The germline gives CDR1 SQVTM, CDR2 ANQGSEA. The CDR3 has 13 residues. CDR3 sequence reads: CSVEIPRTDEAFF. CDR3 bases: TGCAGCGTTGAAATACCCCGGACAGATGAAGCTTTCTTT.

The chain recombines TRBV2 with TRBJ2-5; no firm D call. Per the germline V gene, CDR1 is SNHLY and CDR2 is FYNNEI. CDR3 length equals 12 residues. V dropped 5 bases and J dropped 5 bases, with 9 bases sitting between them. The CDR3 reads CASSPDTETQYF. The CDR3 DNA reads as TGTGCCAGCAGTCCTGACACGGAGACCCAGTACTTC.

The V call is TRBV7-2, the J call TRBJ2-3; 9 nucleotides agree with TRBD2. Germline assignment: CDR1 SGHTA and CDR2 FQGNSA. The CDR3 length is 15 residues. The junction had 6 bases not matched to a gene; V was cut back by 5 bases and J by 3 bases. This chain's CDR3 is CASSLRRGGTDTQYF. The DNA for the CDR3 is TGTGCCAGCAGCCTCCGGCGGGGGGGTACAGATACGCAGTATTTT.

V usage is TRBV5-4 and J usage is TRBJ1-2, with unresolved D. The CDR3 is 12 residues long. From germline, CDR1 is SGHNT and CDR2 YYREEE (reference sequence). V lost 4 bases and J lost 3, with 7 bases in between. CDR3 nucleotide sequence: TGTGCCAGCAGCGCCGGGTACTATGGCTACACCTTC. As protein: CASSAGYYGYTF.

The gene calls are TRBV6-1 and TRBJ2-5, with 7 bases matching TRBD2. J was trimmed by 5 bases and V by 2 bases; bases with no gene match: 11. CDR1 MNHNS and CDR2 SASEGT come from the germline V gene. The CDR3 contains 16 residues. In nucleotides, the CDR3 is TGTGCCAGCAGTGAACCTCCGGGACTAAGGACGGAGACCCAGTACTTC. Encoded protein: CASSEPPGLRTETQYF.

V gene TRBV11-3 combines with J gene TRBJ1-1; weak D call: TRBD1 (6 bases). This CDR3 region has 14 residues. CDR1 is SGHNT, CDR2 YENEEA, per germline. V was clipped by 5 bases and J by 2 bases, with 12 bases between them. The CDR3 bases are TGTGCCAGCAGCCCCTGGGGGACAAACACTGAAGCTTTCTTT. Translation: CASSPWGTNTEAFF.

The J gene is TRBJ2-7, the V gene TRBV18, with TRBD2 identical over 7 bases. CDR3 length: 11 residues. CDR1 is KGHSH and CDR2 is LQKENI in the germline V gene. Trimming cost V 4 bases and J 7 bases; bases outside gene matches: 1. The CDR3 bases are TGTGCCAGCTCACGGGGGGGAGAGCAGTACTTC. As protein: CASSRGGEQYF. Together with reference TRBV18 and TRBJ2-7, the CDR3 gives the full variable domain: NAGVMQNPRHLVRRRGQEARLRCSPMKGHSHVYWYRQLPEEGLKFMVYLQKENIIDESGMPKERFSAEFPKEGPSILRIQQVVRGDSAAYFCASSRGGEQYFGPGTRLTVT.

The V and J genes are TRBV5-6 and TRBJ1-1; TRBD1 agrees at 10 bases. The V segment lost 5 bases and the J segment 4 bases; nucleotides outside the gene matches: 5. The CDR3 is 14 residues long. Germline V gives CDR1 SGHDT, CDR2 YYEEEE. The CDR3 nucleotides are TGTGCCAGCAGTACCCGGACAGGGGGCACTGAAGCTTTCTTT. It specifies CASSTRTGGTEAFF.

CDR3: CASGRPGLAGNTQYF. For the CDR3, the DNA is TGTGCTAGTGGGCGACCGGGACTAGCGGGTAATACGCAGTATTTT. The chain recombines TRBV12-5 with TRBJ2-3; TRBD2 agrees at 12 bases. The CDR3 sequence is 15 residues long. Unmatched junction bases numbered 8, after V lost 6 bases and J lost 7 bases. Germline V gene data show CDR1 as LGHNT and CDR2 as FRNRAP.

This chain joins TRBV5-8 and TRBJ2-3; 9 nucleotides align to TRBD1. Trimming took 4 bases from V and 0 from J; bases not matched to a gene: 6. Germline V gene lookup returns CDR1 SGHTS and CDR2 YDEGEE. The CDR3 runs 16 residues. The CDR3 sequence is CASSTGQGYSTDTQYF. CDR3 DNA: TGTGCCAGCAGCACGGGACAGGGTTATAGCACAGATACGCAGTATTTT.

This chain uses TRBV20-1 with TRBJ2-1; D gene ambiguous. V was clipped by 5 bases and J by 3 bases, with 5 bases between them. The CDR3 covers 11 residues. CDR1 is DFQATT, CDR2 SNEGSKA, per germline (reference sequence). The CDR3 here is CSAPLYNEQFF. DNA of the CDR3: TGCAGTGCTCCCCTCTACAATGAGCAGTTCTTC.

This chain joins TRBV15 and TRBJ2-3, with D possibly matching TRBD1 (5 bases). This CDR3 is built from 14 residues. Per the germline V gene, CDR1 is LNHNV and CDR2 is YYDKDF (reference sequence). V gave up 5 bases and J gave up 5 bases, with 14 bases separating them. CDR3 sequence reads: CATSGLQGRDTQYF. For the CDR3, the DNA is TGTGCCACCAGCGGCCTCCAGGGAAGAGATACGCAGTATTTT.

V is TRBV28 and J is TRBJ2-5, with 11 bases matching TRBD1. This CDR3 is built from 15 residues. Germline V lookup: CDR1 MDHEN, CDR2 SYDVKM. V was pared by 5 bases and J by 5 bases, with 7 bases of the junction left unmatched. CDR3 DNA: TGTGCCAGCAGTACACCGGGACAGGGGGGCGAGACCCAGTACTTC. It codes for CASSTPGQGGETQYF.

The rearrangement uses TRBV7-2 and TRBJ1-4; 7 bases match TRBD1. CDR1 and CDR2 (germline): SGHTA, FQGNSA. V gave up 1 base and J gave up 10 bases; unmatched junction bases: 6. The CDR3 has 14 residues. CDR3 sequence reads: CASSLVDRRGKLFF. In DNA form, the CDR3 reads TGTGCCAGCAGCTTAGTGGACAGGAGAGGAAAACTGTTTTTT.

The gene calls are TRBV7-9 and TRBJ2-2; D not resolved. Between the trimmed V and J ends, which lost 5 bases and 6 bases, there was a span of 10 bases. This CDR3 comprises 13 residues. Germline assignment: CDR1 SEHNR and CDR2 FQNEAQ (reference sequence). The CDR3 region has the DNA TGTGCCAGCAGCCCCAAAAGCCCCGGGGAGCTGTTTTTT. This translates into CASSPKSPGELFF.

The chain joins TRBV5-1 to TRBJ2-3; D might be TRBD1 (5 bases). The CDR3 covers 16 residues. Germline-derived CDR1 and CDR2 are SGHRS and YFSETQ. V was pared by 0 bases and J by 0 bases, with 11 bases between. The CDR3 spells CASSLVQGDSTDTQYF. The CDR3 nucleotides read TGCGCCAGCAGCTTGGTCCAGGGTGATAGCACAGATACGCAGTATTTT.